What follows are 12 T cell receptor beta chains derived from one specimen sequenced in a study of liver allograft versus peripheral blood T cells. Study-level information: Blood and transplanted-liver T cell receptor repertoires from recipients were compared.

TCRdb re-derived calls from the reads in MiXCR, one entry per CDR3 protein. In the table there are around 12,000 distinct CDR3 sequences, approximately 17% of which are singletons. The receptors come from a human patient who had a liver transplant. Some T cells may be supplied by the graft donor.

This clonotype was seen only a few times. This chain uses TRBV7-9 with TRBJ2-4; a weak D match, TRBD2 (5 bases). Trimming removed 1 base at V and 1 base at J, with 8 bases between. Germline assignment: CDR1 SEHNR and CDR2 FQNEAQ (reference sequence). The CDR3 sequence is 15 residues long. This CDR3 is CASSLETGAKNIQYF. The CDR3 DNA reads as TGTGCCAGCAGCTTAGAGACGGGGGCCAAAAACATTCAGTACTTC.

V usage is TRBV28 and J usage is TRBJ1-1, with D maybe TRBD1 (5 bases). V was trimmed by 2 bases and J by 1 base, leaving 11 bases between them. The CDR3 is 15 amino acids. Germline V lookup: CDR1 MDHEN, CDR2 SYDVKM. The CDR3 sequence is CASSLGGGWNTEAFF. DNA for the CDR3: TGTGCCAGCAGTTTAGGGGGGGGTTGGAACACTGAAGCTTTCTTT. Combining the CDR3 with reference TRBV28 and TRBJ1-1 gives the whole variable domain DVKVTQSSRYLVKRTGEKVFLECVQDMDHENMFWYRQDPGLGLRLIYFSYDVKMKEKGDIPEGYSVSREKKERFSLILESASTNQTSMYLCASSLGGGWNTEAFFGQGTRLTVV.

Relative to its sample, this clonotype is medium-sized (0.01 to 0.1%). V gene TRBV6-5 combines with J gene TRBJ1-2; no clear D gene. Germline lookup yields CDR1 MNHEY and CDR2 SVGAGI. The CDR3 is 15 amino acids. V dropped 2 bases and J dropped 2 bases, with 12 bases sitting between them. The CDR3 DNA is TGTGCCAGCAGTTACGCCCCAGCAGGCAACTATGGCTACACCTTC. This codes for CASSYAPAGNYGYTF.

This clonotype is classed as medium-sized. The chain employs TRBV24-1 and TRBJ2-3, with a tentative D call TRBD2 (5 bases). Germline assignment: CDR1 KGHDR and CDR2 SFDVKD. The CDR3 is made up of 15 amino acids. V was cut by 2 bases and J by 6 bases, with 14 bases left in between. DNA of the CDR3: TGTGCCACCAGTGATTCCGGACTCAGGACGGATACGCAGTATTTT. It is translated as CATSDSGLRTDTQYF.

Of note for this clonotype: It may be a read error: a sequence one base away is much more abundant. Because the CDR3 is missing its conserved closing phenylalanine or tryptophan, this is likely a read error. V and J are TRBV6-2 or TRBV6-3 and TRBJ2-7; D is unresolved. V was shortened by 2 bases and J by 2 bases, with 13 bases between the two germline ends. The CDR3 has 15 residues. Germline-derived CDR1 and CDR2 are MNHEY and SVGEGT. Written as DNA, the CDR3 is TGTGCCAGCAGTTACCGTGCCGGTTTACCCTACGAGCAGTACTCC. It codes for CASSYRAGLPYEQYS.

This clonotype is classed as medium-sized. The chain carries TRBV24-1 and TRBJ1-2; D remains unclear. Germline values: CDR1 KGHDR, CDR2 SFDVKD. V lost 4 bases and J lost 4, with 9 bases in between. CDR3 length: 13 residues. The CDR3 is CATSDPTVYGYTF. The CDR3 nucleotides read TGTGCCACCAGTGACCCGACTGTCTATGGCTACACCTTC.

The V call is TRBV14, the J call TRBJ2-7, with TRBD2 matching 8 bases. Germline-derived CDR1 and CDR2 are SGHDN and FVKESK. This CDR3 region has 15 residues. Losses at the gene ends were 1 base for V and 7 bases for J; bases not matched to a gene: 9. The DNA of the CDR3 is TGTGCCAGCAGCCAAGTTGGAGCGGGAGTAGGGGAGCAGTACTTC. Its translation is CASSQVGAGVGEQYF. The complete variable domain, with remaining parts taken from reference TRBV14 and TRBJ2-7, reads EAGVTQFPSHSVIEKGQTVTLRCDPISGHDNLYWYRRVMGKEIKFLLHFVKESKQDESGMPNNRFLAERTGGTYSTLKVQPAELEDSGVYFCASSQVGAGVGEQYFGPGTRLTVT.

The rearrangement links TRBV20-1 to TRBJ1-1; D gene unclear. This CDR3 contains 11 residues. V lost 3 bases to trimming and J lost 2 bases, with 4 bases between them. CDR1 and CDR2 from the germline V gene are DFQATT and SNEGSKA (reference sequence). The CDR3 DNA reads TGCAGTGCTAGGTTCAACACTGAAGCTTTCTTT. Protein: CSARFNTEAFF.

This rearrangement joins TRBV28 to TRBJ2-1, with D uncertain. The J call may be mistaken, given a closer DNA end match to TRBJ2-5. The CDR3 totals 11 residues. Germline V gene data show CDR1 as MDHEN and CDR2 as SYDVKM. The CDR3 spells CASSSPPVQYF. CDR3 nucleotide sequence: TGTGCCAGCAGTTCCCCCCCCGTCCAGTACTTC.

This clonotype came up a few times. This chain uses TRBV20-1 with TRBJ2-3; 12 nucleotides agree with TRBD2. This CDR3 comprises 17 residues. J gave up 3 bases and V 1 base, and 8 bases lay outside the gene matches. Germline-derived CDR1 and CDR2 are DFQATT and SNEGSKA (reference sequence). The CDR3 coding sequence is TGCAGTGCTAGAGGCCTAGCGGGAGGGCCGGGGACAGATACGCAGTATTTT. It encodes CSARGLAGGPGTDTQYF.

In its sample, this clonotype ranks as medium-sized. This chain links TRBV27 with TRBJ2-3; no reliable D call. Germline CDR1 MNHEY, CDR2 SMNVEV (reference sequence). Trimming removed 4 bases from V and 3 bases from J, with 17 bases in between. This CDR3 has 16 amino acids. The CDR3 coding sequence is TGTGCCAGCAGTTCTCCGGGCCTAAACCCAACAGATACGCAGTATTTT. Residues: CASSSPGLNPTDTQYF.

This chain joins TRBV12-5 and TRBJ2-7, with D maybe TRBD2 (6 bases). This CDR3 comprises 14 residues. V lost 2 bases and J 2 bases, leaving 10 bases between the germline ends. Germline CDR1 reads LGHNT; CDR2 reads FRNRAP. The CDR3 region is CASGLSGGTYEQYF. The CDR3 bases are TGTGCTAGTGGTTTGTCTGGGGGGACCTACGAGCAGTACTTC.